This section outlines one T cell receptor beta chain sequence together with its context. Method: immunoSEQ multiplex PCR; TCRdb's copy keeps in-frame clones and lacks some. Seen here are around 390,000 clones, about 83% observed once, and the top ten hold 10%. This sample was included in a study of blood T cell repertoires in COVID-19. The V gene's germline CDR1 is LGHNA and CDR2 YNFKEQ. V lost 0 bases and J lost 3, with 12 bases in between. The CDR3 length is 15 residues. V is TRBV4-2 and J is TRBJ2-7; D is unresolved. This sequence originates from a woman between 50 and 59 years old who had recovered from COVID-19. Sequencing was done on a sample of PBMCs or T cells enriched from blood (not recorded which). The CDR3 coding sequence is TGTGCCAGCAGCCAAGAATCAGGTTTTAGCTACGAGCAGTACTTC. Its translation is CASSQESGFSYEQYF.